This T cell receptor beta chain was captured in a study of cytotoxic CD8 clonotypes in ibrutinib-treated CLL. Germline CDR1 and CDR2: SGHTA and FQGTGA. V was clipped by 2 bases and J by 0 bases, with 9 bases between them. The CDR3 has 15 amino acids. T cells were sequenced at a targeted depth of 1 in 200,000 to 1 in 1 million. Method: immunoSEQ multiplex PCR; TCRdb's copy keeps in-frame clones and lacks some. Of 110,000 to 150,000 clones in the sample, more than 75% were seen once. The source of this sequence is a human donor with chronic lymphocytic leukemia. The chain uses TRBV7-3 and TRBJ2-3; tentatively, D is TRBD1 (5 bases). This sample comprised PBMCs, obtained after 24 months of ibrutinib treatment. Here the CDR3 reads CASSLQGTSTDTQYF. The CDR3 coding sequence is TGTGCCAGCAGCTTACAGGGCACTAGCACAGATACGCAGTATTTT. The full variable domain, in which reference TRBV7-3 and TRBJ2-3 provide the parts outside the CDR3, is GAGVSQTPSNKVTEKGKYVELRCDPISGHTALYWYRQSLGQGPEFLIYFQGTGAADDSGLPNDRFFAVRPEGSVSTLKIQRTERGDSAVYLCASSLQGTSTDTQYFGPGTRLTVL.